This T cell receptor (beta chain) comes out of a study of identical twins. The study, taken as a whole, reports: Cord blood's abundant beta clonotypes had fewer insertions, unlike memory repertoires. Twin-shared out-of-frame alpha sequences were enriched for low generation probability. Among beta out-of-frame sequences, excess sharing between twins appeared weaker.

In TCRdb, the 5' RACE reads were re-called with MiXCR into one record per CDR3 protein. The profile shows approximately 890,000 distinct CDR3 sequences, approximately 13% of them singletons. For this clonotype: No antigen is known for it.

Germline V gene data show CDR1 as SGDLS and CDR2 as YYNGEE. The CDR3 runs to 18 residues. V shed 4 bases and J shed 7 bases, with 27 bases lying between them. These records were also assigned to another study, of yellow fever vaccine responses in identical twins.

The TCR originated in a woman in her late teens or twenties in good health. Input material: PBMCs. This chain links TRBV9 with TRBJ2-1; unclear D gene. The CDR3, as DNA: TGTGCCAGCAGCCCCCCGGTTACGCAAAGTAAGACAATGAATGAGCAGTTCTTC. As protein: CASSPPVTQSKTMNEQFF.